This TCR beta chain was observed in a study of spatial heterogeneity in lung cancer. Findings and limits, study-wide: Tumor mutation count correlated with how many alpha and beta TCRs expanded intratumorally. Coverage estimated for tumor T cells reached about 7% for alpha chains and under 15% for beta chains.

Unique molecular identifiers, one per molecule, were present on every TCR cDNA molecule. TCRdb called the 5' RACE reads again in MiXCR, with one record for every CDR3 protein. The data hold 15,000 to 20,000 distinct CDR3 sequences, with under 8% observed a single time. By proportion, this clonotype is medium-sized. What it recognizes is unknown. This beta chain appears as a stray read in a library generated for alpha chains; its size is not informative. Stated time point: sample taken at primary tumor resection. The donor group consisted of some 70 patients who had untreated, early-stage non-small cell lung cancer. Extraction of whole RNA from tumor, nontumor lung or frozen PBMC preceded unsorted sequencing. With 1 base clipped from V and 5 bases from J, the junction kept 3 bases outside the gene matches. This CDR3 has 15 amino acids. Germline-derived CDR1 and CDR2 are SGHTA and FQGNSA.

V is TRBV7-2 and J is TRBJ2-2, with 8 nucleotides matching TRBD1. The receptor was derived from a male donor with early-stage non-small cell lung cancer. This specimen consisted of lung tumor tissue, obtained at surgery. The DNA for the CDR3 is TGTGCCAGCAGCTTAGGGACAGGGAGTACCGGGGAGCTGTTTTTT. It codes for CASSLGTGSTGELFF.